The 18 T cell receptor beta chains reported below all come from one sample, sequenced in a study of OX40 agonist ivuxolimab in advanced cancers. The data were produced by immunoSEQ multiplex PCR, yet TCRdb's version contains in-frame clones alone and is incomplete. This table has tens of thousands of clones, over 75% appearing once. Source: CD4+ or CD8+ T cells sorted from blood, taken in a trial of the OX40 agonist ivuxolimab. The origin of the receptors is an adult with an advanced solid tumor such as melanoma, head and neck, liver or kidney cancer.

This chain joins TRBV19 and TRBJ1-6; D is uncertain. This CDR3 is 16 amino acids long. The germline gives CDR1 LNHDA, CDR2 SQIVND (reference sequence). The V end was cut by 7 bases, the J end by 6 bases, with 19 bases between. CDR3 coding DNA: TGTGCCAGTACTCCAACCCATCTCTCCGGTAATTCACCCCTCCACTTT. Encoded protein: CASTPTHLSGNSPLHF. Full variable domain (remainder filled in from reference TRBV19 and TRBJ1-6): DGGITQSPKYLFRKEGQNVTLSCEQNLNHDAMYWYRQDPGQGLRLIYYSQIVNDFQKGDIAEGYSVSREKKESFPLTVTSAQKNPTAFYLCASTPTHLSGNSPLHFGNGTRLTVT.

The chain carries TRBV7-9 and TRBJ2-2; maybe TRBD1 (7 bases). V lost 2 bases to trimming and J lost 3 bases, with 13 bases between them. This CDR3 region has 16 residues. Germline lookup yields CDR1 SEHNR and CDR2 FQNEAQ (reference sequence). The chain's CDR3 is CASSLWRGQDTGELFF. CDR3 coding DNA: TGTGCCAGCAGCTTATGGAGGGGGCAGGACACCGGGGAGCTGTTTTTT.

V gene TRBV7-5 combines with J gene TRBJ1-1; the table calls TRBD1, which could not be checked here. TRBV7-5 is listed as a pseudogene. The CDR3 is 18 residues long. Here the CDR3 DNA reads TGTGCCAGAAGCCCAACCCACGGCCAGGGGGCGCGGCACACTGAAGCTTTCTTT. Translating it yields CARSPTHGQGARHTEAFF.

V is TRBV7-9 and J is TRBJ1-1; perhaps TRBD1 as D (6 bases). The germline gives CDR1 SEHNR, CDR2 FQNEAQ (reference sequence). The CDR3 is made up of 15 amino acids. The V end was cut by 2 bases, the J end by 1 base, with 11 bases between. CDR3 bases: TGTGCCAGCAGCTTATCTCGGGGGGCGAACACTGAAGCTTTCTTT. It specifies CASSLSRGANTEAFF.

The V call is TRBV7-2, the J call TRBJ1-1; D unclear. The V end was cut by 1 base, the J end by 0 bases, with 12 bases between. The CDR3 contains 16 residues. Germline V gene sequence: CDR1 SGHTA, CDR2 FQGNSA. Here the CDR3 DNA reads TGTGCCAGCAGCTTAGATCGGACGGGTATGAACACTGAAGCTTTCTTT. Encoded protein: CASSLDRTGMNTEAFF.

This clone was detected once. The chain links TRBV6-6 to TRBJ2-2; D is unclear. V was clipped by 4 bases and J by 4 bases, with 4 bases between them. The CDR3 has 12 amino acids. Germline CDR1 MNHNY, CDR2 SVGAGI (reference sequence). The CDR3 reads CASSSTTGELFF. CDR3 sequence (DNA): TGTGCCAGCAGTTCAACCACCGGGGAGCTGTTTTTT.

This clone was recorded only once. The chain is built from TRBV5-1 and TRBJ2-1, with 11 bases that match TRBD2. The junction had 9 bases not matched to a gene; V was cut back by 3 bases and J by 1 base. The germline V gene encodes CDR1 SGHRS and CDR2 YFSETQ. The CDR3 has 18 amino acids. CDR3 loop: CASSSGLAGRVSYNEQFF. CDR3 nucleotides: TGCGCCAGCAGCTCTGGACTAGCGGGTCGAGTTTCCTACAATGAGCAGTTCTTC.

The CDR3 sequence is CASSFGTGDEQYF. The CDR3 DNA follows: TGTGCCAGCAGTTTCGGGACAGGGGATGAGCAGTACTTC. This rearrangement joins TRBV27 to TRBJ2-7; 10 bases match TRBD1. Germline-derived CDR1 and CDR2 are MNHEY and SMNVEV (reference sequence). The junction had 3 bases not matched to a gene; V was cut back by 3 bases and J by 7 bases. The CDR3 totals 13 residues.

To note about this clone: At the DNA level, this CDR3 is encoded by other sequences in the same sample as well. The CDR3 sequence is CASSFSIQSHGYTF. DNA for the CDR3: TGTGCCAGCAGCTTTAGTATACAGTCGCACGGCTACACCTTC. The rearrangement uses TRBV5-6 and TRBJ1-2; D remains ambiguous. V was trimmed by 2 bases and J by 8 bases, leaving 16 bases between them. Germline-derived CDR1 and CDR2 are SGHDT and YYEEEE. The CDR3 covers 14 residues.

The chain combines TRBV6-1 with TRBJ2-6, with D unresolved. The germline CDR1 and CDR2 sequences are MNHNS and SASEGT. This CDR3 has 13 residues. The ends were cut back, 9 bases at V and 1 base at J, with 7 bases in the middle. Here the CDR3 DNA reads TGTGCCAGTCAAGAATCTGGGGCCAACGTCCTGACTTTC. Encoded protein: CASQESGANVLTF.

The chain carries TRBV2 and TRBJ2-1; tentatively, D is TRBD1 (6 bases). The V end lost 8 bases, the J end lost 4 bases, and 12 bases lay between the germline ends. The CDR3 sequence is 13 residues long. Germline CDR1 and CDR2: SNHLY and FYNNEI. The CDR3 DNA is TGTGCCAGCGCGATAGGGGGATACAATGAGCAGTTCTTC. Protein sequence: CASAIGGYNEQFF.

The V call is TRBV23-1, the J call TRBJ2-1; perhaps TRBD1 as D (5 bases). TRBV23-1 is an ORF, and what it does is uncertain. The CDR3 loop spans 17 amino acids. Trimming took off 3 bases at V and 2 bases at J, with 17 bases between the two ends. CDR3 region: CASSHPRGSLAYNEQFF. Written as DNA, the CDR3 is TGCGCCAGCAGTCACCCTAGGGGTTCTTTAGCCTACAATGAGCAGTTCTTC.

The chain carries TRBV27 and TRBJ2-1, with 10 bases matching TRBD2. This CDR3 region has 16 residues. Germline assignment: CDR1 MNHEY and CDR2 SMNVEV (reference sequence). With 0 bases clipped from V and 8 bases from J, the junction kept 7 bases outside the gene matches. The CDR3 DNA sequence: TGTGCCAGCAGTTTATCGAGTAGCGGGAGGCGGTATGAGCAGTTCTTC. It encodes CASSLSSSGRRYEQFF.

The rearrangement uses TRBV6-5 and TRBJ1-6; a possible D gene is TRBD1 (5 bases). V was shortened by 5 bases and J by 11 bases, with 19 bases between the two germline ends. CDR3 length equals 15 residues. Germline V gives CDR1 MNHEY, CDR2 SVGAGI. CDR3 nucleotide sequence: TGTGCCAGCAGTCGGGACCGGGACTCATTTCCACCCCTCCACTTT. Protein sequence: CASSRDRDSFPPLHF.

The chain recombines TRBV6-5 with TRBJ2-7; the D gene is possibly TRBD1 (6 bases). V was cut by 6 bases and J by 3 bases, with 15 bases left in between. Germline loops: CDR1 MNHEY, CDR2 SVGAGI. This CDR3 comprises 14 residues. The DNA of the CDR3 is TGTGCCAGCAGCTACAGGGATGGGGTCTACGAGCAGTACTTC. It specifies CASSYRDGVYEQYF.

The rearrangement links TRBV5-4 to TRBJ1-2; the match to TRBD1 covers 10 bases. Unmatched junction bases numbered 10, after V lost 4 bases and J lost 4 bases. CDR3 length: 16 residues. Germline V gene lookup returns CDR1 SGHNT and CDR2 YYREEE (reference sequence). The CDR3 protein is CASSPKPDRGIYGYTF. The DNA for the CDR3 is TGTGCCAGCAGCCCTAAACCGGACAGGGGGATCTATGGCTACACCTTC.

The chain uses TRBV15 and TRBJ2-5; TRBD2 agrees at 8 bases. CDR1 and CDR2 (germline): LNHNV, YYDKDF (reference sequence). The CDR3 loop spans 17 amino acids. Germline trimming cut 0 bases from V and 3 bases from J; bases unmatched to any gene: 9. CDR3 nucleotide sequence: TGTGCCACCAGCAGAGATGCGGGGGGCGCATTCGAAGAGACCCAGTACTTC. Its translation: CATSRDAGGAFEETQYF.

The chain carries TRBV2 and TRBJ1-5, with 7 bases aligning to TRBD1. The CDR3 consists of 14 residues. Germline-derived CDR1 and CDR2 are SNHLY and FYNNEI. Trimming at V came to 6 bases and at J to 5 bases, leaving 7 bases not matched to a gene. CDR3 sequence: CASSATGEDQPQHF. DNA of the CDR3: TGTGCCAGCAGCGCAACAGGGGAGGATCAGCCCCAGCATTTT.